Sequencing of this TCR beta chain was carried out in a study of blood T cell repertoires in COVID-19. This clone was detected a few times. The junction had 7 bases not matched to a gene; V was cut back by 0 bases and J by 0 bases. This CDR3 has 17 amino acids. In germline, CDR1 is SQVTM, CDR2 ANQGSEA. Authors' methods: Reference gene primers were amplified, and this amplification served to estimate nucleated cell counts. The protocol was immunoSEQ multiplex PCR, while the TCRdb copy is restricted to in-frame clones and leaves out a portion. That table gives V, J and clone size, and the DNA gave D and trimming. In the table there are about 130,000 clones, 65% to 90% of which are singletons.

This receptor was obtained from a man of 80 years or more with active or convalescent COVID-19. The J gene is TRBJ2-1, the V gene TRBV29-1, with TRBD2 matching 8 bases. Sequenced: peripheral blood. The DNA for the CDR3 is TGCAGCGTTGAAGATCCGAGCGGGAGCCACTCCTACAATGAGCAGTTCTTC. Amino acids: CSVEDPSGSHSYNEQFF.